Listed here is a single T cell receptor (beta chain). The antigen is unknown. Clones were read by immunoSEQ multiplex PCR, and TCRdb kept only the in-frame ones, dropping some. The table includes thousands of clones, 55% to 80% detected once. The sample belongs to a study of tissue T cells after allogeneic stem cell transplantation. Study-wide background: Of the grafts for graft-versus-host disease patients, four were unmodified and three CD34-selected. General study findings and limits: Motif-based clustering found tissue-specific repertoire signatures shared across patients, though few clones were shared.

This research-autopsy study prospectively enrolled adult allogeneic hematopoietic cell transplant recipients with steroid-refractory graft-versus-host disease. V lost 0 bases to trimming and J lost 4 bases, with 9 bases between them. Germline V gene lookup returns CDR1 GTSNPN and CDR2 SVGIG (reference sequence). This CDR3 contains 13 residues. The source material was colon tissue, sampled at autopsy. The TCR comes from a male patient aged 60 or older with steroid-refractory graft-versus-host disease after an allogeneic stem cell transplant. These T cells may partly come from the graft donor. The V and J genes are TRBV30 and TRBJ1-2, with D hard to call. The CDR3 sequence: CAWSVGPVYGYTF. The CDR3 DNA reads as TGTGCCTGGAGTGTTGGGCCAGTCTATGGCTACACCTTC.